Below, 5 T cell receptor beta chains from the same sample are listed, as sequenced in a study of human T cells and chemical hapten exposure. Time point here: patch test 2, 6 weeks after DPC sensitization. Treatment specified: therapeutic diphenylcyclopropenone sensitization with weekly scalp DPC. TCRdb used MiXCR to reprocess the RACE reads, holding one entry per CDR3 protein. The table records 73,000 or so distinct CDR3 sequences, 8.5% of them present only once. The sample here was whole blood, taken in connection with sensitization to the hapten diphenylcyclopropenone (DPC). These receptors were obtained from a woman aged 45-65 years with alopecia areata. Some clones in this sample may be carry-over from other donors' samples.

A few counts support this clonotype. The chain is built from TRBV25-1 and TRBJ2-6; D might be TRBD1 or TRBD2, each matching 5 bases. Germline V gene sequence: CDR1 MGHDK, CDR2 SYGVNS. This CDR3 region has 14 residues. Trimming took off 8 bases at V and 3 bases at J, with 11 bases between the two ends. CDR3: CASQRGGGANVLTF. The CDR3 coding sequence is TGTGCCAGCCAGAGGGGTGGTGGGGCCAACGTCCTGACTTTC.

This clonotype was detected a few times. The V and J genes are TRBV4-3 and TRBJ2-3; D is ambiguous. Germline-derived CDR1 and CDR2 are LGHNA and YSLEER. The CDR3 contains 15 residues. Trimming cost V 0 bases and J 7 bases, with 14 bases left between them. The CDR3 coding sequence is TGCGCCAGCAGCCAAGATCTTCAGCTCACGAATACGCAGTATTTT. Its translation is CASSQDLQLTNTQYF.

This clonotype was found many times. This chain links TRBV7-2 with TRBJ2-4; tentative D call: TRBD1 (6 bases). This CDR3 comprises 17 residues. Trimming stripped 0 bases from V and 0 bases from J, with 12 bases between. Germline V gene data show CDR1 as SGHTA and CDR2 as FQGNSA. The CDR3 sequence: CASSLAGRGVAKNIQYF. The CDR3 DNA is TGTGCCAGCAGCTTAGCTGGCAGGGGCGTAGCCAAAAACATTCAGTACTTC. The variable domain in full, completed from reference TRBV7-2 and TRBJ2-4, reads GAGVSQSPSNKVTEKGKDVELRCDPISGHTALYWYRQSLGQGLEFLIYFQGNSAPDKSGLPSDRFSAERTGGSVSTLTIQRTQQEDSAVYLCASSLAGRGVAKNIQYFGAGTRLSVL.

This clonotype was counted at least ten times. The rearrangement links TRBV27 to TRBJ1-5, with a possible D match to TRBD1 (5 bases). Looked up from germline, CDR1 is MNHEY and CDR2 is SMNVEV (reference sequence). The CDR3 totals 14 residues. Trimming cost V 3 bases and J 7 bases, with 13 bases left between them. The CDR3 loop reads CASSFAGSEQPQHF. CDR3 nucleotide sequence: TGTGCCAGCAGTTTTGCAGGGTCGGAACAGCCCCAGCATTTT.

This clonotype came up a few times. The genes are TRBV12-3 or TRBV12-4 and TRBJ1-2; D remains ambiguous. V shed 2 bases and J shed 8 bases, with 12 bases lying between them. The CDR3 spans 13 residues. CDR3 in amino acids: CASSLTGVQGYTF. The CDR3 DNA sequence: TGTGCCAGCAGTTTAACCGGGGTTCAAGGCTACACCTTC.